What follows are 22 T cell receptor beta chains derived from one specimen sequenced in a study of cytomegalovirus exposure and HLA in healthy donors. Researchers ran the PCR with 60 Vbeta and 13 Jbeta primers. Repertoires were generated with immunoSEQ multiplex PCR, while TCRdb's copy carries only in-frame clones and drops some. Of approximately 170,000 clones listed, approximately 77% are singletons. The sample consisted of PBMCs. All receptors come from a male donor in good health and CMV-seropositive.

This clone was detected only a few times. The rearrangement joins TRBV2 to TRBJ1-4; 9 bases map to TRBD1. The germline gives CDR1 SNHLY, CDR2 FYNNEI. Unmatched junction bases numbered 4, after V lost 3 bases and J lost 2 bases. The CDR3 totals 16 residues. The CDR3 nucleotides read TGTGCCAGCAGTGAGGGGGACAGGGTGACTAATGAAAAACTGTTTTTT. It yields the protein CASSEGDRVTNEKLFF.

The chain employs TRBV9 and TRBJ1-6; tentatively, D is TRBD1 (6 bases). From germline, CDR1 is SGDLS and CDR2 YYNGEE. With 3 bases removed from V and 9 bases from J, the gap between germline ends came to 7 bases. The CDR3 is 12 amino acids. The CDR3: CASSGGGSPLHF. DNA for the CDR3: TGTGCCAGCAGCGGAGGGGGTTCACCCCTCCACTTT.

This clone was seen more than once but under ten times. The chain links TRBV9 to TRBJ1-2, with D maybe TRBD1 (6 bases). Germline CDR1 SGDLS, CDR2 YYNGEE. The ends were cut back, 2 bases at V and 6 bases at J, with 17 bases in the middle. This CDR3 region has 15 residues. Here the CDR3 DNA reads TGTGCCAGCAGCGTCACAGGGATGGGAGTCGATGGCTACACCTTC. Its protein product is CASSVTGMGVDGYTF. The entire variable domain, with the rest obtained from reference TRBV9 and TRBJ1-2, is as follows: DSGVTQTPKHLITATGQRVTLRCSPRSGDLSVYWYQQSLDQGLQFLIQYYNGEERAKGNILERFSAQQFPDLHSELNLSSLELGDSALYFCASSVTGMGVDGYTFGSGTRLTVV.

The chain couples TRBV7-9 to TRBJ1-1; a weak D match, TRBD1 (5 bases). Germline V gene lookup returns CDR1 SEHNR and CDR2 FQNEAQ (reference sequence). Trimming took 0 bases from V and 3 from J, leaving 11 bases between them. The CDR3 covers 15 residues. The DNA for the CDR3 is TGTGCCAGCAGCTTAGCGAGAGGGGAGGACACTGAAGCTTTCTTT. Protein product: CASSLARGEDTEAFF.

The chain has TRBV5-4 and TRBJ2-7, with D possibly being TRBD2 (5 bases). This CDR3 comprises 14 residues. In germline, CDR1 is SGHNT, CDR2 YYREEE (reference sequence). V was trimmed by 0 bases and J by 5 bases, leaving 12 bases between them. CDR3 sequence (DNA): TGTGCCAGCAGCTTGGCCGGGGTGGGCCACGAGCAGTACTTC. This translates into CASSLAGVGHEQYF.

The rearrangement links TRBV30 to TRBJ1-5; 7 nucleotides match TRBD1. The V segment lost 2 bases and the J segment 7 bases; nucleotides outside the gene matches: 8. Germline-derived CDR1 and CDR2 are GTSNPN and SVGIG (reference sequence). The CDR3 runs to 14 residues. The CDR3 DNA follows: TGTGCCTGGAGTTCTGGACAGGCGGTGCAGCCCCAGCATTTT. It is translated as CAWSSGQAVQPQHF. Variable domain in full (rest from reference TRBV30 and TRBJ1-5): SQTIHQWPATLVQPVGSPLSLECTVEGTSNPNLYWYRQAAGRGLQLLFYSVGIGQISSEVPQNLSASRPQDRQFILSSKKLLLSDSGFYLCAWSSGQAVQPQHFGDGTRLSIL.

CDR3: CASSVEAGAGEKLFF. DNA for the CDR3: TGTGCCAGCAGCGTAGAGGCAGGGGCGGGCGAAAAACTGTTTTTT. This chain joins TRBV9 and TRBJ1-4; D is possibly TRBD1 (6 bases). This CDR3 spans 15 amino acids. V was cut by 0 bases and J by 8 bases, with 14 bases left in between. Germline V lookup: CDR1 SGDLS, CDR2 YYNGEE.

The chain is built from TRBV6-1 and TRBJ2-1; D is perhaps TRBD2 (5 bases). V was trimmed by 8 bases and J by 5 bases, leaving 16 bases between them. Germline lookup yields CDR1 MNHNS and CDR2 SASEGT. The CDR3 sequence is 14 residues long. The CDR3 is CASGGLRGNNEQFF. As DNA, the CDR3 is TGTGCCAGCGGCGGACTGCGAGGGAACAATGAGCAGTTCTTC.

This chain uses TRBV13 with TRBJ2-7; the D gene is possibly TRBD1 (5 bases). Trimming cost V 4 bases and J 2 bases, with 15 bases left between them. There are 15 residues in the CDR3. The germline V gene has CDR1 PRHDT and CDR2 FYEKMQ (reference sequence). The CDR3 reads CASSSQGKGAYEQYF. The CDR3 nucleotides read TGTGCCAGCAGCTCCCAGGGAAAAGGAGCCTACGAGCAGTACTTC.

This clone appeared once. The chain has TRBV4-2 and TRBJ2-1, with 7 bases lining up with TRBD1. The V gene's germline CDR1 is LGHNA and CDR2 YNFKEQ. The V gene end was trimmed by 4 bases and the J gene end by 5 bases; junction bases not matched to a gene: 2. The CDR3 totals 13 residues. The CDR3 DNA is TGTGCCAGCAGCCTGCAGGGGGACAATGAGCAGTTCTTC. It encodes CASSLQGDNEQFF.

V is TRBV27 and J is TRBJ1-1; 7 bases match TRBD1. CDR3 length: 14 residues. CDR1 and CDR2 from the germline V gene are MNHEY and SMNVEV (reference sequence). J lost 3 bases, V lost 5 bases, and 6 bases had no gene match. In nucleotides, the CDR3 is TGTGCCAGCAGTCCGCGACAGGGCCACACTGAAGCTTTCTTT. Translated: CASSPRQGHTEAFF.

The rearrangement uses TRBV11-3 and TRBJ2-7; 10 positions agree with TRBD2. V gave up 0 bases and J gave up 0 bases; unmatched junction bases: 2. This CDR3 comprises 16 residues. Per the germline V gene, CDR1 is SGHNT and CDR2 is YENEEA. The DNA for the CDR3 is TGTGCCAGCAGCTTAGAGCTAGCGGGGGACTCCTACGAGCAGTACTTC. It yields the protein CASSLELAGDSYEQYF.

This chain uses TRBV7-2 with TRBJ2-1; 7 bases map to TRBD2. Germline V gene data show CDR1 as SGHTA and CDR2 as FQGNSA. The V and J ends lost 1 base and 6 bases, in that order; junction bases with no gene match: 6. The CDR3 extends over 15 amino acids. In nucleotides, the CDR3 is TGTGCCAGCAGCTTAGGGTATCGGACTAGCAATGAGCAGTTCTTC. Its translation: CASSLGYRTSNEQFF.

This clone appeared a few times. This chain connects TRBV2 to TRBJ2-2; no clear D. The CDR3 runs 15 residues. Germline values: CDR1 SNHLY, CDR2 FYNNEI. V lost 6 bases, J lost 0 bases, and 11 bases lay in between. The CDR3 spells CASRTTLPNTGELFF. The CDR3 nucleotides read TGTGCCAGCAGGACGACTCTACCGAACACCGGGGAGCTGTTTTTT.

This sequence joins TRBV21-1 and TRBJ2-2; TRBD1, as called in the table, went unchecked against the DNA. TRBV21-1 is flagged as a pseudogene. This CDR3 contains 16 residues. CDR3 loop: CASRGKGSRNTGELFF. The CDR3 DNA sequence: TGTGCCAGCAGGGGAAAGGGGTCGAGGAACACCGGGGAGCTGTTTTTT.

V is TRBV2 and J is TRBJ2-7; TRBD2 matches at 10 bases. V was pared by 5 bases and J by 0 bases, with 7 bases of the junction left unmatched. Germline V gene lookup returns CDR1 SNHLY and CDR2 FYNNEI. The CDR3 totals 16 residues. CDR3 in amino acids: CASSKWTSGNSYEQYF. CDR3 nucleotides: TGTGCCAGCAGTAAATGGACTAGCGGCAACTCCTACGAGCAGTACTTC.

The chain couples TRBV14 to TRBJ2-3, with 12 bases identical to TRBD2. The CDR3 runs 18 residues. The germline V gene encodes CDR1 SGHDN and CDR2 FVKESK. J lost 1 base, V lost 0 bases, and 5 bases had no gene match. CDR3 in amino acids: CASSQEGRTSGGTDTQYF. The CDR3 region has the DNA TGTGCCAGCAGCCAAGAAGGGAGGACTAGCGGGGGCACAGATACGCAGTATTTT.

This clone was seen a few times. The chain couples TRBV19 to TRBJ2-7, with D possibly being TRBD2 (5 bases). The V gene's germline CDR1 is LNHDA and CDR2 SQIVND (reference sequence). Trimming removed 3 bases at V and 0 bases at J, with 9 bases between. The CDR3 consists of 14 residues. The CDR3 protein is CASSMRRDSYEQYF. The CDR3 nucleotides read TGTGCCAGTAGTATGAGACGGGACTCCTACGAGCAGTACTTC.

The V call is TRBV13, the J call TRBJ1-2; 7 positions match TRBD1. Germline values: CDR1 PRHDT, CDR2 FYEKMQ (reference sequence). Losses at the gene ends were 2 bases for V and 2 bases for J; bases not matched to a gene: 2. This CDR3 spans 14 amino acids. CDR3 sequence reads: CASSLSTGNYGYTF. The DNA of the CDR3 is TGTGCCAGCAGCTTATCGACAGGGAACTATGGCTACACCTTC.

V is TRBV11-2 and J is TRBJ1-2; 7 nucleotides match TRBD1. Germline CDR1 SGHAT, CDR2 FQNNGV. The junction had 6 bases not matched to a gene; V was cut back by 1 base and J by 4 bases. The CDR3 sequence is 15 residues long. This CDR3 reads CASSLAGGGGYGYTF. DNA of the CDR3: TGTGCCAGCAGCTTAGCGGGAGGGGGCGGCTATGGCTACACCTTC. Variable domain in full (rest from reference TRBV11-2 and TRBJ1-2): EAGVAQSPRYKIIEKRQSVAFWCNPISGHATLYWYQQILGQGPKLLIQFQNNGVVDDSQLPKDRFSAERLKGVDSTLKIQPAKLEDSAVYLCASSLAGGGGYGYTFGSGTRLTVV.

The rearrangement uses TRBV2 and TRBJ1-2, with a weak D call TRBD1 (6 bases). The V gene lost 8 bases and the J gene lost 6 bases, with 13 bases spanning the gap. Germline CDR1 SNHLY, CDR2 FYNNEI. The CDR3 is 12 amino acids. The CDR3 protein is CASVARGHGYTF. CDR3 DNA: TGTGCCAGCGTCGCCAGGGGCCATGGCTACACCTTC.

V and J are TRBV25-1 and TRBJ2-5; D is unclear. The CDR3 consists of 13 residues. Trimming stripped 10 bases from V and 0 bases from J, with 12 bases between. In germline, CDR1 is MGHDK, CDR2 SYGVNS. Written as DNA, the CDR3 is TGTGCCACGACTGGAACTAACCAAGAGACCCAGTACTTC. Its translation: CATTGTNQETQYF.